This T cell receptor beta chain was observed in a study of shared clonotypes between healthy human individuals. This clone was found a few times. Original analysis: From ImmunoSEQ came sequences covering only the junction and carrying no quality scores, so filtering differed. The data were produced by immunoSEQ multiplex PCR, yet TCRdb's version contains in-frame clones alone and is incomplete. The DNA gave D and trimming, while V, J and clone size come from that table. The table records fewer than 500,000 clones, 75% to 80% of them present only once. This CDR3 region has 15 residues. V gave up 2 bases and J gave up 5 bases; unmatched junction bases: 4. Germline-derived CDR1 and CDR2 are SGHNT and YYREEE (reference sequence).

The gene calls are TRBV5-4 and TRBJ2-1, with TRBD2 matching over 10 bases. The sample was PBMCs. The clonotype comes from a woman in her thirties or forties in good health. Some clones in this sample may be carry-over from other donors' samples. For the CDR3, the DNA is TGTGCCAGCAGCTTAGGGACTAGCGTCGACAATGAGCAGTTCTTC. Encoded protein: CASSLGTSVDNEQFF.